Listed below are T cell receptor beta chains from one sample, sequenced in a study of long-term antiretroviral therapy in people with HIV. Clones were read by immunoSEQ multiplex PCR, and TCRdb kept only the in-frame ones, dropping some. The sample includes 34,000 or so clones, about four fifths of them seen just once. The sequencing here drew on unsorted PBMCs, taken 0.6 years after starting antiretroviral therapy. Every receptor here comes from a man in his late teens or twenties with HIV. CDR3s include the opening cysteine and the closing phenylalanine or tryptophan. The D gene is left open where the match is weak. Size is omitted from some rows. Given values are once, few, many or a class for expanded clones.

>TRBJ2-6|.|TRBV11-2|.
CASSLVTGANVLTF
TGTGCCAGCAGCTTAGTTACCGGGGCCAACGTCCTGACTTTC
>TRBJ2-3|.|TRBV30|.
CAWAGGRTQYF
TGTGCCTGGGCTGGAGGTCGGACGCAGTATTTT
>TRBJ1-5|.|TRBV18|.
CASSPRRGGQPQHF
TGTGCCAGCTCACCACGCCGGGGCGGTCAGCCCCAGCATTTT
>TRBJ2-1|once|TRBV5-1|TRBD2
CASSSGLDPSYNEQFF
TGCGCCAGCAGCTCCGGACTAGACCCCTCCTACAATGAGCAGTTCTTC
>TRBJ1-5|.|TRBV28|.
CASSLRQWVDNQPQHF
TGTGCCAGCAGTCTACGACAGTGGGTTGACAATCAGCCCCAGCATTTT
>TRBJ1-2|once|TRBV14|.
CASSPTSYGYTF
TGTGCCAGCAGCCCCACTTCCTATGGCTACACCTTC
>TRBJ2-1|.|TRBV6-6|TRBD2
CASSFSSGRFDFEQFF
TGTGCCAGCAGTTTTAGTAGCGGGAGGTTTGACTTTGAGCAGTTCTTC
>TRBJ1-5|.|TRBV2|TRBD1
CASMGQGDQPQHF
TGTGCCAGCATGGGACAGGGGGATCAGCCCCAGCATTTT
>TRBJ2-1|.|TRBV30|.
CAWVGPTKNEQFF
TGTGCCTGGGTTGGTCCCACGAAGAATGAGCAGTTCTTC
>TRBJ2-6|once|TRBV6-5|.
CASRLLAGANVLTF
TGTGCCAGCAGGCTCCTGGCCGGGGCCAACGTCCTGACTTTC
>TRBJ2-1|.|TRBV29-1|TRBD2
CSAHWGGNEQFF
TGCAGCGCCCATTGGGGGGGAAATGAGCAGTTCTTC
>TRBJ2-6|.|TRBV19|.
CASSIQSGANVLTF
TGTGCCAGTAGTATTCAGTCTGGGGCCAACGTCCTGACTTTC
>TRBJ2-7|.|TRBV27|.
CARAGDSPSSYEQYF
TGTGCCAGGGCCGGCGACAGCCCCTCATCCTACGAGCAGTACTTC
>TRBJ2-7|.|TRBV4-1|.
CASSQDHSLSYEQYF
TGCGCCAGCAGCCAAGATCACAGTTTATCCTACGAGCAGTACTTC
>TRBJ1-2|.|TRBV28|.
CASRSYRVGGYTF
TGTGCCAGCAGATCGTACAGGGTTGGTGGCTACACCTTC
>TRBJ1-5|.|TRBV4-1|TRBD1
CASSQSRDRDQPQHF
TGCGCCAGCAGCCAAAGCCGGGACAGAGATCAGCCCCAGCATTTT
>TRBJ2-7|.|TRBV28|.
CASSSPTGFRHEQYF
TGTGCCAGCAGTTCCCCGACAGGTTTCAGGCACGAGCAGTACTTC
>TRBJ2-7|.|TRBV29-1|TRBD1
CSASRDRTSYEQYF
TGCAGCGCCTCCCGGGACAGGACTTCCTACGAGCAGTACTTC